This TCR beta chain was recovered during a study of STAT5B mutations in CD4+ large granular lymphocyte leukemia. Assay: immunoSEQ multiplex PCR; the TCRdb copy retains only in-frame clones and omits some. The sample shows 30,000 to 40,000 clones, about 82% of them seen only once. Trimming took off 2 bases at V and 3 bases at J, with 14 bases between the two ends. Germline values: CDR1 ENHRY, CDR2 SYGVKD. The CDR3 covers 15 residues. The sequence derives from a human donor in good health. Sequencing used CD4+ T cells from blood buffy coats. The chain has TRBV10-3 and TRBJ2-7, with D hard to call. CDR3 protein: CAISEMGIGVYEQYF. CDR3 coding DNA: TGTGCCATCAGTGAGATGGGGATCGGAGTCTACGAGCAGTACTTC.